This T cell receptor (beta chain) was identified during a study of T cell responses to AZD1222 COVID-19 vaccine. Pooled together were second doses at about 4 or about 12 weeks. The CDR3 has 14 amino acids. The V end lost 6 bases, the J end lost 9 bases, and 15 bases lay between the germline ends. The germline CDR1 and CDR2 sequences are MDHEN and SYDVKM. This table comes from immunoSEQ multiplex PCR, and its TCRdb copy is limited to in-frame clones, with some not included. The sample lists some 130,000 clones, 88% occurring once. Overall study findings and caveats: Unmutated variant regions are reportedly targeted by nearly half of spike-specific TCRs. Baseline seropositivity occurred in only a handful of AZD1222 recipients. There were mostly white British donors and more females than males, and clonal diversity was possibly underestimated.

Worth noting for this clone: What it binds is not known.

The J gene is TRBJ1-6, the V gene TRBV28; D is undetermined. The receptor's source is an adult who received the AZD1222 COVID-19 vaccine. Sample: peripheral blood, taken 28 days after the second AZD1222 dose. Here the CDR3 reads CASSLPQEVSPLHF. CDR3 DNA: TGTGCCAGCAGCCTGCCCCAGGAAGTTTCACCCCTCCACTTT.